This T cell receptor beta chain was identified in a study of technical replicates of blood from several donors. TCRdb's table, derived via immunoSEQ multiplex PCR, lists solely in-frame clones and lacks some. The sample has roughly 76,000 clones, 86% seen once. V lost 6 bases to trimming and J lost 6 bases; unmatched junction nucleotides: 5. Germline V gene data show CDR1 as MNHEY and CDR2 as SMNVEV (reference sequence). This CDR3 is 13 amino acids long. The sample taken for sequencing was PBMCs. The receptor was isolated from a human donor in good health. Some clones in this sample may be carry-over from other donors' samples. J is TRBJ2-3 and V is TRBV27; 8 nucleotides align to TRBD2. Here the CDR3 reads CASRSGSRDTQYF. DNA for the CDR3: TGTGCCAGCAGAAGCGGGAGTCGGGATACGCAGTATTTT.